A single sample gave rise to the 24 T cell receptor beta chains below, sequenced in a study of graft-versus-host responses after intestinal transplantation. Profiled with immunoSEQ multiplex PCR; TCRdb holds only in-frame clones, not every one. The data contain about 19,000 clones, roughly 36% of them seen just once; the ten biggest clones take up about 2%. Sequencing was performed on alloreactive CD4+ T cells from a mixed lymphocyte reaction culture, taken before transplantation. Subset denoted: CFSE-low proliferating T cells sorted from approximately 6-day pre-transplant mixed lymphocyte reaction (GvH or HvG direction). These TCRs come from a human patient who was an organ donor for intestinal transplantation.

The chain couples TRBV11-2 to TRBJ2-7; D ambiguous. The CDR3 sequence is 15 residues long. CDR1 and CDR2 (germline): SGHAT, FQNNGV. The germline V and J ends were trimmed by 2 bases and 0 bases, with 11 bases remaining between them. The CDR3: CASSLKDPYSYEQYF. The CDR3 DNA follows: TGTGCCAGCAGCTTAAAGGACCCTTACTCCTACGAGCAGTACTTC.

This clone has just a few counts. The rearrangement joins TRBV29-1 to TRBJ2-1; D is perhaps TRBD1 (5 bases). Germline V CDR1 and CDR2: SQVTM, ANQGSEA. The CDR3 has 13 amino acids. Deletions cut 5 bases from V and 5 bases from J, with 13 bases between. The CDR3 DNA reads TGCAGCGTTAACAGGCTCCTTCACAATGAGCAGTTCTTC. Residues: CSVNRLLHNEQFF.

This chain connects TRBV29-1 to TRBJ2-5; D is unclear. V lost 6 bases, J lost 1 base, and 9 bases lay in between. The CDR3 is 12 amino acids. In germline, CDR1 is SQVTM, CDR2 ANQGSEA. The CDR3 nucleotides are TGCAGCGTCGCTCCCCCCCAAGAGACCCAGTACTTC. Its translation is CSVAPPQETQYF.

V gene TRBV5-1 combines with J gene TRBJ1-6; D possibly corresponds to TRBD1 (6 bases). The CDR3 loop spans 13 amino acids. Per the germline V gene, CDR1 is SGHRS and CDR2 is YFSETQ. The germline V and J ends were trimmed by 7 bases and 6 bases, with 11 bases remaining between them. Written as DNA, the CDR3 is TGCGCCAGCCACAGGGAGGTTAATTCACCCCTCCACTTT. It codes for CASHREVNSPLHF.

The V gene is TRBV19, the J gene TRBJ2-3; no reliable D call. This CDR3 has 13 residues. V was trimmed by 1 base and J by 2 bases, leaving 4 bases between them. Germline V gives CDR1 LNHDA, CDR2 SQIVND (reference sequence). The CDR3 bases are TGTGCCAGTAGTATAGGCCCCACAGATACGCAGTATTTT. Amino acid sequence: CASSIGPTDTQYF.

V is TRBV28 and J is TRBJ1-1, with D unresolved. CDR3 length equals 14 residues. CDR1 is MDHEN, CDR2 SYDVKM, per germline. The V end was cut by 2 bases, the J end by 2 bases, with 9 bases between. CDR3 in amino acids: CASSLVSRNTEAFF. The DNA of the CDR3 is TGTGCCAGCAGTTTAGTCAGCCGTAACACTGAAGCTTTCTTT.

This clone was detected only a few times. The CDR3 region has the DNA TGTGCCATCAGTGGGGCTAGCGGGAGCTCCTACAATGAGCAGTTCTTC. It translates to CAISGASGSSYNEQFF. V gene TRBV10-3 combines with J gene TRBJ2-1; 10 bases agree with TRBD2. The CDR3 sequence is 16 residues long. Germline CDR1 is ENHRY and CDR2 is SYGVKD. V dropped 4 bases and J dropped 0; count of bases not matched to a gene: 3.

The gene calls are TRBV6-5 and TRBJ1-2; perhaps TRBD1 as D (5 bases). The V gene lost 2 bases and the J gene lost 2 bases, with 6 bases spanning the gap. This CDR3 has 13 residues. CDR1 is MNHEY, CDR2 SVGAGI, per germline. The CDR3: CASSYDRNYGYTF. In DNA form, the CDR3 reads TGTGCCAGCAGTTACGACAGAAACTATGGCTACACCTTC.

This clone has more than one count but fewer than ten. The chain joins TRBV6-1 to TRBJ2-4; 7 positions match TRBD1. The CDR3 spans 15 residues. V trimming: 5 bases; J trimming: 5 bases; junction bases outside the gene matches: 9. The germline CDR1 and CDR2 sequences are MNHNS and SASEGT. CDR3 in amino acids: CASSRDRDSQNIQYF. CDR3 nucleotide sequence: TGTGCCAGCAGTAGAGACCGGGACAGCCAAAACATTCAGTACTTC.

The chain couples TRBV9 to TRBJ2-2, with TRBD2 identical over 10 bases. Germline values: CDR1 SGDLS, CDR2 YYNGEE. The CDR3 covers 14 residues. After removal of 1 base from V and 6 bases from J, the junction contained 0 bases not matched to a gene. CDR3 coding DNA: TGTGCCAGCAGCGTACTAGCGGGAGCCGGGGAGCTGTTTTTT. Residues: CASSVLAGAGELFF.

The chain recombines TRBV9 with TRBJ2-5, with TRBD2 matching 12 bases. The length of the CDR3 is 16 residues. Germline V gene data show CDR1 as SGDLS and CDR2 as YYNGEE. V lost 0 bases to trimming and J lost 4 bases; unmatched junction nucleotides: 4. Here the CDR3 reads CASSVALAGGSETQYF. The CDR3 nucleotides read TGTGCCAGCAGCGTAGCCCTAGCGGGAGGGTCAGAGACCCAGTACTTC.

This rearrangement joins TRBV28 to TRBJ1-2; TRBD1 matches at 10 bases. This CDR3 has 13 amino acids. Germline CDR1 and CDR2: MDHEN and SYDVKM. The V gene end was trimmed by 5 bases and the J gene end by 7 bases; junction bases not matched to a gene: 4. CDR3 DNA sequence: TGTGCCAGCAGTCTGGGACAGGGGATTGGCTACACCTTC. Translating gives CASSLGQGIGYTF.

This chain uses TRBV18 with TRBJ1-2; the match to TRBD1 covers 8 bases. This CDR3 region has 15 residues. V lost 1 base and J lost 3; bases outside the gene matches: 4. The germline CDR1 and CDR2 sequences are KGHSH and LQKENI. The CDR3 coding sequence is TGTGCCAGCTCACCACTGACAGGGGCTGACTATGGCTACACCTTC. Its protein is CASSPLTGADYGYTF.

To note about this clone: Given a much more abundant clone one base away, this may be a read error. The chain couples TRBV29-1 to TRBJ1-1; D gene unclear. V shed 7 bases and J shed 3 bases, with 6 bases lying between them. CDR3 length: 10 amino acids. Germline CDR1 and CDR2: SQVTM and ANQGSEA. As DNA, the CDR3 is TGCAGCGGACGGGACACTGAAGCTTTCTTT. Its protein product is CSGRDTEAFF.

This clone is labeled as medium-sized. The V call is TRBV7-9, the J call TRBJ1-1; D is uncertain. The CDR3 has 12 amino acids. V was trimmed by 4 bases and J by 5 bases, leaving 8 bases between them. Germline CDR1 reads SEHNR; CDR2 reads FQNEAQ (reference sequence). CDR3 nucleotide sequence: TGTGCCAGCAGCTACCCACGAACTGAAGCTTTCTTT. Translating gives CASSYPRTEAFF. Full variable domain (remainder filled in from reference TRBV7-9 and TRBJ1-1): DTGVSQNPRHKITKRGQNVTFRCDPISEHNRLYWYRQTLGQGPEFLTYFQNEAQLEKSRLLSDRFSAERPKGSFSTLEIQRTEQGDSAMYLCASSYPRTEAFFGQGTRLTVV.

The chain uses TRBV4-3 and TRBJ2-2; tentatively, D is TRBD2 (5 bases). The V end lost 0 bases, the J end lost 7 bases, and 15 bases lay between the germline ends. CDR1 and CDR2 (germline): LGHNA, YSLEER. CDR3 length equals 16 residues. DNA of the CDR3: TGCGCCAGCAGCCAAGAATTTACGGGGATCGGCGGGGAGCTGTTTTTT. This sequence encodes CASSQEFTGIGGELFF.

V gene TRBV4-3 combines with J gene TRBJ1-1; 8 nucleotides agree with TRBD1. The CDR3 is made up of 16 amino acids. Trimming took 7 bases from V and 4 from J; bases not matched to a gene: 14. Germline V gene sequence: CDR1 LGHNA, CDR2 YSLEER. In nucleotides, the CDR3 is TGCGCCAGCACCCTCCCAGGGGGCCGGGGCCTCACTGAAGCTTTCTTT. This encodes CASTLPGGRGLTEAFF.

The gene calls are TRBV9 and TRBJ1-2; 8 bases are shared with TRBD1. The germline gives CDR1 SGDLS, CDR2 YYNGEE. The ends lost 3 bases at V and 4 bases at J; junction bases unmatched: 5. This CDR3 region has 14 residues. CDR3 sequence (DNA): TGTGCCAGCAGCGCGTTCGGGACAGGCTATGGCTACACCTTC. It specifies CASSAFGTGYGYTF.

This sequence joins TRBV5-1 and TRBJ2-3, with D maybe TRBD1 (5 bases). V shed 0 bases and J shed 3 bases, with 8 bases lying between them. The germline gives CDR1 SGHRS, CDR2 YFSETQ. This CDR3 has 14 amino acids. The CDR3 region has the DNA TGCGCCAGCAGCTTGGGGGGCCCGACAGATACGCAGTATTTT. Translation gives CASSLGGPTDTQYF.

The V call is TRBV23-1, the J call TRBJ1-1; D is possibly TRBD1 (5 bases). TRBV23-1 belongs to the ORF category, with a function that is uncertain. Deletions cut 2 bases from V and 5 bases from J, with 12 bases between. The CDR3 has 14 residues. Written as DNA, the CDR3 is TGCGCCAGCAGTCAACTAGGGGAGCCAACTGAAGCTTTCTTT. Amino acids: CASSQLGEPTEAFF.

The chain recombines TRBV29-1 with TRBJ2-7; weak D call: TRBD1 (6 bases). CDR3 size: 12 residues. The germline V and J ends were trimmed by 5 bases and 1 base, with 9 bases remaining between them. The V gene's germline CDR1 is SQVTM and CDR2 ANQGSEA. The CDR3 coding sequence is TGCAGCGTTATGGGGGCGTCCTACGAGCAGTACTTC. Its translation: CSVMGASYEQYF.

This sequence joins TRBV10-2 and TRBJ2-5; D is undetermined. The length of the CDR3 is 13 residues. Trimming took 5 bases from V and 5 from J, leaving 12 bases between them. Germline lookup yields CDR1 WSHSY and CDR2 SAAADI. The CDR3 spells CASSPGPRETQYF. CDR3 in DNA: TGCGCCAGCAGTCCCGGGCCAAGGGAGACCCAGTACTTC.

The CDR3 nucleotides read TGTGCCAGCAGCCGCCGCGACAGGGCTTGGTACGAGCAGTACTTC. This codes for CASSRRDRAWYEQYF. This sequence joins TRBV6-5 and TRBJ2-7, with 7 positions matching TRBD1. Germline CDR1 MNHEY, CDR2 SVGAGI. Losses at the gene ends were 6 bases for V and 4 bases for J; bases not matched to a gene: 12. CDR3 size: 15 residues.

The chain recombines TRBV10-1 with TRBJ2-3; D uncertain. Germline V gives CDR1 WNHNN, CDR2 SYGVQD (reference sequence). V shed 6 bases and J shed 5 bases, with 21 bases lying between them. The CDR3 runs to 16 residues. CDR3 bases: TGCGCCAGCAGCCCGAATAGGATAGGTTCAAGAGATACGCAGTATTTT. Protein sequence: CASSPNRIGSRDTQYF.